This passage covers 16 T cell receptor beta chains from one sample sequenced in a study of blood T cell repertoires in COVID-19. Here immunoSEQ multiplex PCR was the method, and the copy in TCRdb shows in-frame clones only, minus some. Of 9,000 to 10,000 clones in the sample, around 80% were seen once. The sequenced material came from peripheral blood. These receptors originate from a human donor in a cohort sampled during active COVID-19.

The V call is TRBV19, the J call TRBJ1-6, with 8 nucleotides matching TRBD1. CDR1 is LNHDA and CDR2 is SQIVND in the germline V gene (reference sequence). This CDR3 is built from 18 residues. Losses at the gene ends were 3 bases for V and 9 bases for J; bases not matched to a gene: 16. The CDR3 bases are TGTGCCAGTAGTATTTCGGCCCGGACAGGGTTGGGCAGTTCACCCCTCCACTTT. Its protein product is CASSISARTGLGSSPLHF.

The V and J genes are TRBV30 and TRBJ1-1; tentatively, D is TRBD1 (5 bases). CDR1 is GTSNPN and CDR2 is SVGIG in the germline V gene (reference sequence). The CDR3 length is 15 residues. Trimming removed 7 bases at V and 2 bases at J, with 20 bases between. The CDR3 DNA reads as TGTGCCTCGGGGGAGGTGGGTTTTGTAAACACTGAAGCTTTCTTT. Protein product: CASGEVGFVNTEAFF.

The chain has TRBV7-2 and TRBJ1-3; 10 bases align to TRBD1. The CDR3 extends over 15 amino acids. The germline CDR1 and CDR2 sequences are SGHTA and FQGNSA. J gave up 2 bases and V 5 bases, and 3 bases lay outside the gene matches. The CDR3 reads CASSLGQGAGNTIYF. DNA of the CDR3: TGTGCCAGCAGCCTAGGACAGGGGGCTGGAAACACCATATATTTT.

This clone showed up just once. V is TRBV6-5 and J is TRBJ2-7; 10 nucleotides match TRBD1. This CDR3 is built from 14 residues. Trimming cost V 6 bases and J 5 bases; bases outside gene matches: 7. Germline V CDR1 and CDR2: MNHEY, SVGAGI. CDR3 in DNA: TGTGCCAGCAGGGCGACAGGGGGCAAGAACGAGCAGTACTTC. Protein: CASRATGGKNEQYF.

This clone was counted only a few times. This chain joins TRBV23-1 and TRBJ2-5; the D is unclear. TRBV23-1 is noted as an ORF with a role that remains uncertain. With 4 bases removed from V and 1 base from J, the gap between germline ends came to 7 bases. The CDR3 is made up of 13 amino acids. CDR3: CASSRPVQETQYF. The CDR3 DNA follows: TGCGCCAGCAGTCGGCCCGTCCAAGAGACCCAGTACTTC.

The chain recombines TRBV7-8 with TRBJ2-1; possibly TRBD1 for D (6 bases). Germline V gene lookup returns CDR1 SGHVS and CDR2 FQNEAQ. Trimming stripped 6 bases from V and 8 bases from J, with 17 bases between. The CDR3 is made up of 14 amino acids. CDR3 in DNA: TGTGCCAGCAGGCTGGGATTGCAGGGGTATGAGCAGTTCTTC. Its translation: CASRLGLQGYEQFF. The complete variable domain, with remaining parts taken from reference TRBV7-8 and TRBJ2-1, reads GAGVSQSPRYKVAKRGQDVALRCDPISGHVSLFWYQQALGQGPEFLTYFQNEAQLDKSGLPSDRFFAERPEGSVSTLKIQRTQQEDSAVYLCASRLGLQGYEQFFGPGTRLTVL.

This chain joins TRBV10-3 and TRBJ2-7; D unresolved. CDR1 ENHRY and CDR2 SYGVKD come from the germline V gene. Trimming shortened V by 8 bases and J by 5 bases, and 19 bases separated the two germline ends. CDR3 size: 14 residues. The CDR3: CAIANAASRNEQYF. The CDR3 DNA follows: TGTGCCATCGCTAACGCGGCATCGAGAAACGAGCAGTACTTC.

The chain uses TRBV7-2 and TRBJ2-1; the match to TRBD2 covers 7 bases. CDR3 length equals 14 residues. Germline-derived CDR1 and CDR2 are SGHTA and FQGNSA. Germline trimming cut 4 bases from V and 7 bases from J; bases unmatched to any gene: 7. CDR3 DNA sequence: TGTGCCAGCAGCTCTCCCGGGACTACTAATGAGCAGTTCTTC. Translation: CASSSPGTTNEQFF.

This sequence joins TRBV6-5 and TRBJ2-7; TRBD1 agrees at 8 bases. The CDR3 runs 14 residues. Germline V lookup: CDR1 MNHEY, CDR2 SVGAGI. V was pared by 2 bases and J by 5 bases, with 5 bases of the junction left unmatched. The CDR3 sequence: CASSYRQGAHEQYF. The CDR3 nucleotides read TGTGCCAGCAGTTACAGGCAGGGGGCCCACGAGCAGTACTTC.

The chain couples TRBV7-9 to TRBJ1-2; TRBD1 might be the D (6 bases). Trimming left V 4 bases short and J 4 bases short, with 19 bases between. The CDR3 has 16 residues. The germline V gene has CDR1 SEHNR and CDR2 FQNEAQ (reference sequence). The CDR3 spells CASSSALWTAIYGYTF. Written as DNA, the CDR3 is TGTGCCAGCAGCTCCGCCTTATGGACAGCGATCTATGGCTACACCTTC.

The chain links TRBV18 to TRBJ1-6, with 7 bases aligning to TRBD1. Per the germline V gene, CDR1 is KGHSH and CDR2 is LQKENI. The CDR3 loop spans 14 amino acids. With V trimmed by 6 bases and J by 7 bases, 6 bases remained unmatched. This CDR3 reads CASSPTGENSPLHF. CDR3 sequence (DNA): TGTGCCAGCTCCCCAACAGGGGAAAATTCACCCCTCCACTTT.

The chain couples TRBV10-3 to TRBJ1-5; D is possibly TRBD1 (5 bases). Trimming pared 8 bases from V and 7 bases from J, leaving 12 bases between. This CDR3 is 12 amino acids long. Germline CDR1 and CDR2: ENHRY and SYGVKD. In nucleotides, the CDR3 is TGTGCCATCGGGGCTTTGCCCCAGCCCCAGCATTTT. The encoded protein is CAIGALPQPQHF.

V gene TRBV7-2 combines with J gene TRBJ1-1, with TRBD1 as a possible D gene (5 bases). The CDR3 consists of 15 residues. V was pared by 5 bases and J by 5 bases, with 18 bases between. The V gene's germline CDR1 is SGHTA and CDR2 FQGNSA. The CDR3 DNA sequence: TGTGCCAGCAGCCTCTCGACAGCACCGATGACTGAAGCTTTCTTT. Its translation: CASSLSTAPMTEAFF.

This clone was recorded only once. V usage is TRBV5-5 and J usage is TRBJ2-2, with 8 bases that match TRBD2. The germline gives CDR1 SGHKS, CDR2 YYEKEE (reference sequence). Germline trimming cut 4 bases from V and 0 bases from J; bases unmatched to any gene: 11. The CDR3 contains 18 residues. The CDR3, as DNA: TGTGCCAGCAGCACGATGGGCGGGGGGCCACCGAACACCGGGGAGCTGTTTTTT. Translation gives CASSTMGGGPPNTGELFF.

This clone was seen only a few times. This sequence joins TRBV27 and TRBJ1-5; 7 bases are shared with TRBD1. The CDR3 extends over 15 amino acids. Looked up from germline, CDR1 is MNHEY and CDR2 is SMNVEV (reference sequence). Trimming at V came to 6 bases and at J to 4 bases, leaving 9 bases not matched to a gene. CDR3 nucleotide sequence: TGTGCCAGCAGAGACAGGGCTTTTCCGAATCAGCCCCAGCATTTT. Translation: CASRDRAFPNQPQHF.

The V call is TRBV9, the J call TRBJ2-7, with 7 bases matching TRBD1. V was clipped by 0 bases and J by 1 base; unmatched bases: 7. Germline V gene sequence: CDR1 SGDLS, CDR2 YYNGEE. The CDR3 runs to 16 residues. The CDR3 region is CASSVDPTGRSYEQYF. Written as DNA, the CDR3 is TGTGCCAGCAGCGTAGACCCGACAGGGCGGTCCTACGAGCAGTACTTC.